The TCR beta chain described here comes from a study of T cell responses to AZD1222 COVID-19 vaccine. Method: immunoSEQ multiplex PCR; TCRdb's copy keeps in-frame clones and lacks some. The sample lists about 120,000 clones, roughly 84% occurring once. The germline V and J ends were trimmed by 6 bases and 4 bases, with 12 bases remaining between them. The CDR3 has 13 residues. CDR1 and CDR2 from the germline V gene are PRHDT and FYEKMQ (reference sequence). Study observations and caveats: Reportedly, nearly half the spike-specific TCRs target unmutated variant regions.

For this clone: The antigen remains undetermined.

The V call is TRBV13, the J call TRBJ1-2; D not resolved. The sequencing here drew on peripheral blood, taken on day 0 of AZD1222 vaccination. This sequence was found in an adult in good health. CDR3 protein: CASRPTEGYGYTF. CDR3 in DNA: TGTGCCAGCAGACCCACTGAGGGCTATGGCTACACCTTC.